This T cell receptor beta chain appears in the sequencing data of a study of blood T cell repertoires in COVID-19. Study in general: Researchers got acute and convalescent COVID-19 samples from the United States, Italy and Spain. The analysed material was cDNA or gDNA that came from T cells, B-cell-depleted T cells, or PBMCs.

Method: immunoSEQ multiplex PCR; TCRdb's copy keeps in-frame clones and lacks some. The repertoire includes about 140,000 clones, 79% of them detected once, and over 6.5% sits in the top ten. The germline V gene encodes CDR1 MDHEN and CDR2 SYDVKM. J gave up 5 bases and V 7 bases, and 12 bases lay outside the gene matches. The CDR3 has 15 residues. The rearrangement uses TRBV28 and TRBJ1-2; 8 bases line up with TRBD1. Sample: peripheral blood. The receptor comes from a man aged 50-59 years with active or convalescent COVID-19. In DNA, the CDR3 is TGTGCCAGCAAGCGGCAGGGGGCGTCAGGGTATGGCTACACCTTC. It specifies CASKRQGASGYGYTF.